The rows below give T cell receptor beta chains drawn from one sample of a study of immune characteristics of hereditary and idiopathic chronic pancreatitis. Assay used: immunoSEQ multiplex PCR; TCRdb lists only in-frame clones, some missing. The repertoire includes about 1,400 clones, roughly 66% of them detected once, and more than 15% sits in the top ten. Sequenced input: pancreas tissue with hereditary chronic pancreatitis. All receptors derive from a human donor with chronic pancreatitis. The CDR3 runs from the conserved cysteine through the conserved F or W. The order of the fields is J gene, V gene, CDR3 length, clone size, D gene, CDR3 protein, CDR3 DNA. D genes are given only for firm matches. Size is omitted from some rows. Given values are once, few, many or a class for expanded clones.

TRBJ1-1 TRBV3-1/TRBV3-2 19 few TRBD1 CASSQGPHTTGGANTEAFF TGTGCCAGCAGCCAAGGGCCCCATACGACAGGGGGTGCGAACACTGAAGCTTTCTTT
TRBJ2-6 TRBV7-9 17 once TRBD1 CAGPGAGGDSGANVLTF TGTGCCGGCCCGGGGGCAGGGGGCGACTCTGGGGCCAACGTCCTGACTTTC
TRBJ2-3 TRBV2 12 - - CASRKITDTQYF TGTGCCAGCAGAAAAATAACAGATACGCAGTATTTT
TRBJ2-2 TRBV19 14 once - CASSMVLATGELFF TGTGCCAGTAGTATGGTTCTGGCCACCGGGGAGCTGTTTTTT
TRBJ1-4 TRBV15 17 - - CATSSPGKQTTNEKLFF TGTGCCACCAGCAGTCCCGGGAAACAAACAACTAATGAAAAACTGTTTTTT
TRBJ2-7 TRBV4-1 13 - TRBD1 CASSQDYNRGLYF TGCGCCAGCAGCCAAGATTATAACAGGGGGCTGTACTTC
TRBJ1-2 TRBV10-3 14 once - CAIRREAAQLGYTF TGTGCCATCAGGAGGGAAGCAGCCCAGTTGGGCTACACCTTC
TRBJ1-3 TRBV21-1 19 - - CASSKAEVNPRGSGNTIYF TGTGCCAGCAGCAAAGCGGAAGTAAACCCACGAGGATCTGGAAACACCATATATTTT
TRBJ1-2 TRBV7-9 14 large TRBD1 CASSWTGSGDGYTF TGTGCCAGCAGCTGGACAGGGTCCGGCGATGGCTACACCTTC
TRBJ2-7 TRBV5-1 14 - - CASMASPSSYEQYF TGCGCCAGCATGGCAAGCCCGAGCTCCTACGAGCAGTACTTC
TRBJ2-7 TRBV6-5 13 - - CASMRGGLYEQYF TGTGCCAGCATGAGGGGGGGCCTCTACGAGCAGTACTTC
TRBJ1-3 TRBV9 15 once TRBD1 CASNADRVSGNTIYF TGTGCCAGCAACGCCGACAGGGTCTCTGGAAACACCATATATTTT
TRBJ2-5 TRBV2 15 large - CASIPTGGFQETQYF TGTGCCAGCATACCGACAGGTGGATTCCAAGAGACCCAGTACTTC
TRBJ2-3 TRBV28 15 - TRBD2 CASSGAGGVTDTQYF TGTGCCAGCAGTGGGGCGGGGGGTGTCACAGATACGCAGTATTTT
TRBJ2-2 TRBV5-6 16 - - CASSLVGGQGTGELFF TGTGCCAGCAGCTTGGTAGGAGGCCAGGGCACCGGGGAGCTGTTTTTT
TRBJ1-1 TRBV19 14 once TRBD1 CASNLFWTGPEAFF TGTGCCAGTAATTTGTTTTGGACAGGTCCGGAGGCTTTCTTT